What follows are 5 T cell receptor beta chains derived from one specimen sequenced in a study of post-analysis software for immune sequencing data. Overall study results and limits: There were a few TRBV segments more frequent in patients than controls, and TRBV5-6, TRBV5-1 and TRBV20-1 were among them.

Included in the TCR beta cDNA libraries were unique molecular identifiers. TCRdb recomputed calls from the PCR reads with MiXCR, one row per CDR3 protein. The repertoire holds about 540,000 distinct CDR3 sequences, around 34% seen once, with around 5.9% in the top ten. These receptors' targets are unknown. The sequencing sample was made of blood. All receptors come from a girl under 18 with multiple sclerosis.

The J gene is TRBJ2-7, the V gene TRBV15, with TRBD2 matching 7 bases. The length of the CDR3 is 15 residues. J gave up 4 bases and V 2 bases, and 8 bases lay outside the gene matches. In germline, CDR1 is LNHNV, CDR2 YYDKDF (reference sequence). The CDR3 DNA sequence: TGTGCCACCAGCAGACCCAACGGGGGGATTTACGAGCAGTACTTC. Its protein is CATSRPNGGIYEQYF.

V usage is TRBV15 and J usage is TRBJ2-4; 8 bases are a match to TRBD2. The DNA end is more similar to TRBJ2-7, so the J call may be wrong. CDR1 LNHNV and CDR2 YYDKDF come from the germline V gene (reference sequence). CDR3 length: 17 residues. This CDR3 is CATRDAGRGGRSYEQYF. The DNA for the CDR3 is TGTGCCACCAGGGATGCTGGCCGGGGCGGGAGGTCCTACGAGCAGTACTTC.

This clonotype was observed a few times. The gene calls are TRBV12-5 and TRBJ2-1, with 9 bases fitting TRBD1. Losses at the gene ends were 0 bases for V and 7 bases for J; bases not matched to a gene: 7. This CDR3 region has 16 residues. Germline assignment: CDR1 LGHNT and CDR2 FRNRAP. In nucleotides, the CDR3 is TGTGCTAGTGGTTTGGTCCAAGGGACAGGGAAAAATGAGCAGTTCTTC. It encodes CASGLVQGTGKNEQFF.

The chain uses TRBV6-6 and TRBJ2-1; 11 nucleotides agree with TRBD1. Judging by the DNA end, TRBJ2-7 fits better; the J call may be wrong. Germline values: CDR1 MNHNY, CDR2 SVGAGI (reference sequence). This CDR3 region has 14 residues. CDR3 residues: CASKHGTGGYEQYF. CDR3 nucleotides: TGTGCCAGCAAACATGGGACAGGGGGCTACGAGCAGTACTTC.

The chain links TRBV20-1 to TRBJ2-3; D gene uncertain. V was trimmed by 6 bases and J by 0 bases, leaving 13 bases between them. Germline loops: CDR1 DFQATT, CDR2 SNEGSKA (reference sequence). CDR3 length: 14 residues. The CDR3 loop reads CSATVDSSTDTQYF. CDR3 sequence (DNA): TGCAGTGCGACCGTTGACTCTAGCACAGATACGCAGTATTTT.